This T cell receptor beta chain was retrieved from a study of blood T cell repertoires in COVID-19. At the level of the study: Samples came from the United States, Italy and Spain, spanning acute and convalescent COVID-19. In each case, the material was cDNA or gDNA derived from T cells, B-cell-depleted T cells, or PBMCs.

In this sample, this clone turned up once. The ends lost 2 bases at V and 0 bases at J; junction bases unmatched: 7. CDR3 length: 16 residues. Germline values: CDR1 SGHAT, CDR2 FQNNGV. Seattle cases were enrolled at active infection and followed longitudinally. Authors' processing steps: Reference gene primer amplification yielded estimated nucleated cell counts. The assay was immunoSEQ multiplex PCR, and TCRdb's table has in-frame clones only and misses some. V, J and clone size reflect that table, while D and trimming were determined from the DNA. The sample records 200,000 to 300,000 clones, more than 85% being singletons.

This TCR came from a woman aged 55-70 years with COVID-19, enrolled during active disease. The sequencing sample was made of peripheral blood. The chain carries TRBV11-2 and TRBJ2-7; 7 bases fit TRBD1. The CDR3 nucleotides are TGTGCCAGCAGCTTACGAGGGGGCCCCCTCTCCTACGAGCAGTACTTC. Its translation is CASSLRGGPLSYEQYF.